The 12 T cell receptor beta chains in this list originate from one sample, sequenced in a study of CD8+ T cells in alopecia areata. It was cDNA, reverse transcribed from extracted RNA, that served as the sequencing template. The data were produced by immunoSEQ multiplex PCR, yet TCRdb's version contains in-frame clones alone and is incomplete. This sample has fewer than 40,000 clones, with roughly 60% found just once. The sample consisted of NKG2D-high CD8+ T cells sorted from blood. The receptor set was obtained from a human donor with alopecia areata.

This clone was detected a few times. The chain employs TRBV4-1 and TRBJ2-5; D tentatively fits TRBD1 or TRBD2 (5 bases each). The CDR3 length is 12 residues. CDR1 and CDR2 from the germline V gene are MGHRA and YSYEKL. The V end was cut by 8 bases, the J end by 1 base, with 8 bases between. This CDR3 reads CASGDVQETQYF. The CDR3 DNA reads TGCGCCAGCGGGGACGTCCAAGAGACCCAGTACTTC.

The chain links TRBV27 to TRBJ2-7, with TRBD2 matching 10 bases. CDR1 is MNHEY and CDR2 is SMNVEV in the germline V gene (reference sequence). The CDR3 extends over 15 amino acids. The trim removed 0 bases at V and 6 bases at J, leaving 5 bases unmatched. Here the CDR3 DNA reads TGTGCCAGCAGTTTATCTAGCGGGGGGCCGGCCGAGCAGTACTTC. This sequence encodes CASSLSSGGPAEQYF.

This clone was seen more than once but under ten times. In DNA form, the CDR3 reads TGTGCCAGCATCCTAACTAGCGGCTCCTACGAGCAGTACTTC. Amino acids: CASILTSGSYEQYF. V gene TRBV2 combines with J gene TRBJ2-7; TRBD2 matches at 8 bases. The germline V gene has CDR1 SNHLY and CDR2 FYNNEI. The CDR3 totals 14 residues. Trimming cost V 7 bases and J 0 bases; bases outside gene matches: 5.

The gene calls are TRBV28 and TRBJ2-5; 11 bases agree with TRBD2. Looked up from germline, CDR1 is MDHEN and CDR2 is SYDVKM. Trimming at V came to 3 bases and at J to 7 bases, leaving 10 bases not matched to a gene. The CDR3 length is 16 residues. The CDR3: CASSLWASGGQATQYF. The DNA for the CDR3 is TGTGCCAGCAGTTTGTGGGCTAGCGGGGGGCAGGCGACCCAGTACTTC. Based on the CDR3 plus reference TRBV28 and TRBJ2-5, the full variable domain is DVKVTQSSRYLVKRTGEKVFLECVQDMDHENMFWYRQDPGLGLRLIYFSYDVKMKEKGDIPEGYSVSREKKERFSLILESASTNQTSMYLCASSLWASGGQATQYFGPGTRLLVL.

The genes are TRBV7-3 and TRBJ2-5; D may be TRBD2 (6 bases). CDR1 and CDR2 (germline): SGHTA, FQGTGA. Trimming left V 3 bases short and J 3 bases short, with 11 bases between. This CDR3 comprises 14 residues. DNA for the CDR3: TGTGCCAGCAGCTTTCCCCGGGGGAAAGAGACCCAGTACTTC. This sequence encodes CASSFPRGKETQYF.

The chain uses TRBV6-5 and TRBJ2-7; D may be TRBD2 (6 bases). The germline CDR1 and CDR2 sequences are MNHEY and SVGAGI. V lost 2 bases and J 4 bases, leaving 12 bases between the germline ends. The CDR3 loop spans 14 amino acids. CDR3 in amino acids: CASSYHSGSYEQYF. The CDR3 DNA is TGTGCCAGCAGTTACCATTCCGGGAGTTACGAGCAGTACTTC.

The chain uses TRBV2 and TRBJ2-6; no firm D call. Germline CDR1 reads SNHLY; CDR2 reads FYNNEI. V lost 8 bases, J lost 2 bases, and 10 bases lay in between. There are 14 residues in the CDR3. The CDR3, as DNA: TGTGCCAGCGGAAGGGTGGCTGGGGCCAACGTCCTGACTTTC. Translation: CASGRVAGANVLTF.

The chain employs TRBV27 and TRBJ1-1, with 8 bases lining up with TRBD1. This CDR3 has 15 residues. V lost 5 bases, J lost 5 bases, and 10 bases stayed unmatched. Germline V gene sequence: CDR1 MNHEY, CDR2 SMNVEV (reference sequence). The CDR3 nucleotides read TGTGCCAGCAGTACTCCGCGGACAGGGAAAACTGAAGCTTTCTTT. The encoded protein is CASSTPRTGKTEAFF.

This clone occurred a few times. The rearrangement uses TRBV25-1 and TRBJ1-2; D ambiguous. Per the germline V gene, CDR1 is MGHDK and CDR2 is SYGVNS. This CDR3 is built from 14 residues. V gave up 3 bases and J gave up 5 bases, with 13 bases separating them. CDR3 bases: TGTGCCAGCAGTGATGTAGGCCGGGTTTATGGCTACACCTTC. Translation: CASSDVGRVYGYTF.

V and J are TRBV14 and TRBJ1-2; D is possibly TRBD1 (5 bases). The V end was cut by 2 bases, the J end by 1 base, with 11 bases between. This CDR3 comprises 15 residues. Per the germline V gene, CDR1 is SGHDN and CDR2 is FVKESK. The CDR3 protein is CASSQMGGNNYGYTF. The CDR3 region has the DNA TGTGCCAGCAGCCAAATGGGGGGAAATAACTATGGCTACACCTTC.

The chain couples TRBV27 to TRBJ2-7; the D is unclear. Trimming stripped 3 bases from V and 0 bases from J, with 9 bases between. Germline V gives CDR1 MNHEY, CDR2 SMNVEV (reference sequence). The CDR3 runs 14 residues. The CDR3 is CASSFSKSSYEQYF. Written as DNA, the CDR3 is TGTGCCAGCAGTTTTAGTAAAAGCTCCTACGAGCAGTACTTC.

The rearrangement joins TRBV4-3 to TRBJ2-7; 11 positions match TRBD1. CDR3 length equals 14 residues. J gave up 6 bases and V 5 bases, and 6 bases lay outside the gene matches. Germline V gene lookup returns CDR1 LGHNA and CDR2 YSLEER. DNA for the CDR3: TGCGCCAGCAGCGTCGGACAGGGGGCGGGCGAGCAGTACTTC. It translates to CASSVGQGAGEQYF.